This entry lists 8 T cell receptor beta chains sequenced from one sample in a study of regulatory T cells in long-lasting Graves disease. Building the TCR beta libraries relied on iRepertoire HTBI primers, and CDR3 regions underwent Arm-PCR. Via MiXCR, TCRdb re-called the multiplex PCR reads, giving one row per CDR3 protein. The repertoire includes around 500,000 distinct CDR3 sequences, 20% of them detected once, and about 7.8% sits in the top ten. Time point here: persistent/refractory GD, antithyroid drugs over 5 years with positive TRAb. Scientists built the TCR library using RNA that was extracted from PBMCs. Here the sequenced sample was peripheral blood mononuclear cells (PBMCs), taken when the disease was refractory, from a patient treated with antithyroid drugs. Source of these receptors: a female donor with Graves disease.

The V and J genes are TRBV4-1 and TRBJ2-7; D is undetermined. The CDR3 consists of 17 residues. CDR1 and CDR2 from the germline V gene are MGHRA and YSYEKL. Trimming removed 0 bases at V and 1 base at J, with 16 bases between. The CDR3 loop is CASSQERTASASYEQYF. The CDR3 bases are TGCGCCAGCAGCCAAGAGAGGACGGCGTCGGCTTCCTACGAGCAGTACTTC.

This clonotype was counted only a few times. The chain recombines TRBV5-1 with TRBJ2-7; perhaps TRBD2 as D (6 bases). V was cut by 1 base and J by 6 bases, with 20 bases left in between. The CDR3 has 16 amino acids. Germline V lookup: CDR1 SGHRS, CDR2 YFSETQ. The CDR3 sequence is CASSLTGLPTNSEQYF. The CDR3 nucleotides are TGCGCCAGCAGCTTGACGGGACTCCCCACCAACTCCGAGCAGTACTTC. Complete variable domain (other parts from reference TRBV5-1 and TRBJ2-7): KAGVTQTPRYLIKTRGQQVTLSCSPISGHRSVSWYQQTPGQGLQFLFEYFSETQRNKGNFPGRFSGRQFSNSRSEMNVSTLELGDSALYLCASSLTGLPTNSEQYFGPGTRLTVT.

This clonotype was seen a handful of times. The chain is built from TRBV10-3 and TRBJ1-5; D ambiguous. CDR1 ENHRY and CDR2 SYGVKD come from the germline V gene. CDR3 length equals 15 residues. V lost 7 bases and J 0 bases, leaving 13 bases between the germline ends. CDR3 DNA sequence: TGTGCCATCACGATTAACAGTTATAGCAATCAGCCCCAGCATTTT. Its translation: CAITINSYSNQPQHF.

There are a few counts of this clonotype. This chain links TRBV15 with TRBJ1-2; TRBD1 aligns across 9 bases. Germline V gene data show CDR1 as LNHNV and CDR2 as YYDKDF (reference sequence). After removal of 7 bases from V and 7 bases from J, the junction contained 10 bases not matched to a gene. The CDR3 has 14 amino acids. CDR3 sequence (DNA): TGTGCCACCACAGACTCGGACAGGGGAATTGGCTACACCTTC. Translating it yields CATTDSDRGIGYTF.

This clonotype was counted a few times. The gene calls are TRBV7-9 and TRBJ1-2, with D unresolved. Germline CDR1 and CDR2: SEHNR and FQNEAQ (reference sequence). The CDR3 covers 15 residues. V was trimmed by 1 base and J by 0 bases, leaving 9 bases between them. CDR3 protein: CASSLVGSPNYGYTF. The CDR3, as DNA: TGTGCCAGCAGCTTAGTGGGCTCACCTAACTATGGCTACACCTTC.

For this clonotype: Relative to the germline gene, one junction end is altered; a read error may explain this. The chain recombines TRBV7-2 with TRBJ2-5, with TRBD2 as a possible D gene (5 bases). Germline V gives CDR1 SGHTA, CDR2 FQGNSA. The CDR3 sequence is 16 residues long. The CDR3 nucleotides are TGTGCCAGCAGCTTCCTAACTAGAGCCCGCCAAGAGGCCCAGTACTTC. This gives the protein CASSFLTRARQEAQYF.

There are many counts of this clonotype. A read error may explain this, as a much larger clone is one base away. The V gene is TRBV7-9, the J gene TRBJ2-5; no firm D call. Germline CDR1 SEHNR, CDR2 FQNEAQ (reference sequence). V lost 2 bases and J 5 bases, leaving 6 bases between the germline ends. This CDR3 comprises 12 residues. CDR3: CASSLFGETQYF. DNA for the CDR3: TGTGCCAGCAGCTTATTCGGGGAGACCCAGTACTTC.

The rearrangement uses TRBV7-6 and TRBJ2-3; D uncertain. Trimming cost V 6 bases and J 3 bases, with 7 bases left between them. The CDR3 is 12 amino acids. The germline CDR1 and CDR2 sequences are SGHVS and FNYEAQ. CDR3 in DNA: TGTGCCAGCAGTTATTTGACAGATACGCAGTATTTT. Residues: CASSYLTDTQYF.